The sequence of this T cell receptor beta chain was determined in a study of T cells in Graves' hyperthyroidism and ophthalmopathy. Using RNA transcripts as the source, TCR beta CDR3 regions were amplified. First-round RT-PCR targeting the TCR CDR3 was performed with the HTBI primer set. In TCRdb, the multiplex PCR reads were re-called with MiXCR into one record per CDR3 protein. The profile shows some 550,000 distinct CDR3 sequences, less than 25% of them singletons. A lack of ophthalmopathy progression within 18 months defined stable Graves' hyperthyroidism. Each patient was aged 18 to 65 and had newly diagnosed hyperthyroidism of under 2 months' duration. This CDR3 has 13 residues. The ends were cut back, 9 bases at V and 4 bases at J, with 15 bases in the middle. Germline CDR1 SNHLY, CDR2 FYNNEI. This clonotype was seen only a few times.

The source material was blood. The receptor comes from a man aged 18-30 years with Graves' hyperthyroidism. J is TRBJ1-2 and V is TRBV2, with D hard to call. CDR3 in amino acids: CARGREDSYGYTF. CDR3 bases: TGTGCCAGGGGCCGCGAAGACTCCTATGGCTACACCTTC. The full variable domain, completed using reference TRBV2 and TRBJ1-2, is EPEVTQTPSHQVTQMGQEVILRCVPISNHLYFYWYRQILGQKVEFLVSFYNNEISEKSEIFDDQFSVERPDGSNFTLKIRSTKLEDSAMYFCARGREDSYGYTFGSGTRLTVV.